This T cell receptor beta chain was sequenced during a study of regulatory T cells in long-lasting Graves disease. Described time point: persistent/refractory GD, antithyroid drugs over 5 years with positive TRAb. RNA isolated from PBMCs was used to make the TCR library. Patient provenance is recorded as an endocrinology department in Xi'an, China. Study results and caveats: There was favoring of TRBV28, TRBJ1-2 and TRBJ2-5 in persistent disease.

As regards this clonotype: Its specificity is not known.

With iRepertoire HTBI primers and Arm-PCR of CDR3 regions, TCR beta libraries were built. TCRdb re-analysed the multiplex PCR reads in MiXCR, keeping a single row per CDR3 protein. Of 500,000 to 700,000 distinct CDR3 sequences listed, around 32% are singletons. This CDR3 contains 15 residues. CDR1 and CDR2 from the germline V gene are MNHEY and SMNVEV (reference sequence). Trimming at V came to 2 bases and at J to 7 bases, leaving 8 bases not matched to a gene. The rearrangement links TRBV27 to TRBJ1-1; TRBD1 aligns across 9 bases. This sample comprised peripheral blood mononuclear cells (PBMCs), obtained when the disease was refractory, from a patient treated with antithyroid drugs. The receptor was derived from a female donor with Graves disease. The DNA for the CDR3 is TGTGCCAGCAGTTTACGTACCGGGACAGGGTTTGAAGCTTTCTTT. This encodes CASSLRTGTGFEAFF.